This is a list of T cell receptor beta chains from one sample in a study of CD8 T cells in ankylosing spondylitis. TCRdb re-derived calls from the 5' RACE reads in MiXCR, one entry per CDR3 protein. The sample contains under 200,000 distinct CDR3 sequences, around 10% of which appear only once. The specimen was blood, either unsorted or a sorted T cell fraction (not recorded which). The receptors were gathered from a male donor with ankylosing spondylitis or in good health (not recorded which). The CDR3 runs from the conserved cysteine through the conserved F or W. Each record gives: D gene, V gene, J gene, clone size, CDR3 protein, CDR3 DNA. The D gene is left open where the match is weak. Not every row has a clone size; where given, it reads once, few, many or a size class.

D gene: NA
V gene: TRBV20-1
J gene: TRBJ1-3
clone size: many
CDR3 protein: CSALGPTLTGNTIYF
CDR3 DNA: TGCAGTGCCCTAGGTCCGACGCTAACTGGAAACACCATATATTTT

D gene: NA
V gene: TRBV19
J gene: TRBJ1-4
clone size: few
CDR3 protein: CASSPSGGEDEKLFF
CDR3 DNA: TGTGCCAGTAGTCCCTCGGGGGGCGAGGATGAAAAACTGTTTTTT

D gene: NA
V gene: TRBV27
J gene: TRBJ2-7
clone size: few
CDR3 protein: CASSLTSLSYEQYF
CDR3 DNA: TGTGCCAGCAGTTTAACTTCCCTCTCCTACGAGCAGTACTTC

D gene: NA
V gene: TRBV11-1
J gene: TRBJ1-2
clone size: NA
CDR3 protein: CASSSRGVGDQTFDGYTF
CDR3 DNA: TGTGCCAGCAGCTCCAGAGGGGTAGGGGATCAAACCTTTGATGGCTACACCTTC

D gene: TRBD1
V gene: TRBV29-1
J gene: TRBJ2-4
clone size: many
CDR3 protein: CSVEMGQGKNIQYF
CDR3 DNA: TGCAGCGTTGAAATGGGACAGGGGAAAAACATTCAGTACTTC

D gene: NA
V gene: TRBV11-2
J gene: TRBJ2-5
clone size: NA
CDR3 protein: CASSPLARGRRETQYF
CDR3 DNA: TGTGCCAGCAGCCCCCTGGCGCGGGGAAGAAGAGAGACCCAGTACTTC

D gene: TRBD1
V gene: TRBV20-1
J gene: TRBJ1-6
clone size: NA
CDR3 protein: CSAYGQGAGIVVSPLHF
CDR3 DNA: TGCAGTGCTTACGGCCAGGGGGCGGGTATAGTGGTTTCACCCCTCCACTTT

D gene: TRBD2
V gene: TRBV5-1
J gene: TRBJ2-1
clone size: many
CDR3 protein: CASSNEREGRFEQFF
CDR3 DNA: TGCGCCAGCAGCAATGAGCGGGAGGGCCGGTTTGAGCAGTTCTTC

D gene: TRBD1
V gene: TRBV18
J gene: TRBJ1-5
clone size: few
CDR3 protein: CASSVGTGGLGNQPQHF
CDR3 DNA: TGTGCCAGCTCCGTAGGAACAGGGGGCCTGGGCAATCAGCCCCAGCATTTT

D gene: NA
V gene: TRBV5-5
J gene: TRBJ2-3
clone size: many
CDR3 protein: CASSLISRIWETDTQYF
CDR3 DNA: TGTGCCAGCAGCTTGATATCGCGGATATGGGAAACAGATACGCAGTATTTT

D gene: NA
V gene: TRBV7-2
J gene: TRBJ2-2
clone size: NA
CDR3 protein: CASSPISTGELFF
CDR3 DNA: TGTGCCAGCAGCCCAATATCCACCGGGGAGCTGTTTTTT

D gene: NA
V gene: TRBV18
J gene: TRBJ1-5
clone size: many
CDR3 protein: CASSPGRNLGNQPQHF
CDR3 DNA: TGTGCCAGCTCACCTGGGCGGAACCTAGGCAATCAGCCCCAGCATTTT

D gene: NA
V gene: TRBV5-1
J gene: TRBJ2-7
clone size: NA
CDR3 protein: CASSRSGTPAYEQYF
CDR3 DNA: TGCGCCAGCAGCCGATCCGGGACCCCCGCCTACGAGCAGTACTTC

D gene: NA
V gene: TRBV6-6
J gene: TRBJ2-7
clone size: many
CDR3 protein: CASSYPPHEQYF
CDR3 DNA: TGTGCCAGCAGTTACCCACCACACGAGCAGTACTTC

D gene: NA
V gene: TRBV5-1
J gene: TRBJ2-3
clone size: many
CDR3 protein: CASSLDWTSARTDTQYF
CDR3 DNA: TGCGCCAGCAGCTTGGATTGGACGTCAGCTCGCACAGATACGCAGTATTTT

D gene: NA
V gene: TRBV2
J gene: TRBJ2-1
clone size: NA
CDR3 protein: CASSEAGPGNEQFF
CDR3 DNA: TGTGCCAGCAGTGAAGCGGGACCGGGGAATGAGCAGTTCTTC

D gene: NA
V gene: TRBV27
J gene: TRBJ2-7
clone size: many
CDR3 protein: CASSSNAYYEQYF
CDR3 DNA: TGTGCCAGCAGTTCCAACGCATACTACGAGCAGTACTTC

D gene: NA
V gene: TRBV12-3/TRBV12-4
J gene: TRBJ1-2
clone size: few
CDR3 protein: CASSFGGLGYTF
CDR3 DNA: TGTGCCAGCAGTTTCGGAGGGTTAGGCTACACCTTC

D gene: NA
V gene: TRBV19
J gene: TRBJ2-1
clone size: NA
CDR3 protein: CASSMNSGSLNEQFF
CDR3 DNA: TGTGCCAGTAGTATGAATTCAGGGAGTCTCAATGAGCAGTTCTTC

D gene: NA
V gene: TRBV5-1
J gene: TRBJ1-3
clone size: many
CDR3 protein: CASSSDSATGNTIYF
CDR3 DNA: TGCGCCAGCAGCTCGGACAGCGCGACTGGAAACACCATATATTTT

D gene: TRBD2
V gene: TRBV19
J gene: TRBJ2-5
clone size: few
CDR3 protein: CASRPAGVETQYF
CDR3 DNA: TGTGCCAGTAGGCCAGCGGGGGTGGAGACCCAGTACTTC

D gene: TRBD1
V gene: TRBV20-1
J gene: TRBJ2-7
clone size: many
CDR3 protein: CSATTGLSYEQYF
CDR3 DNA: TGCAGTGCAACGACAGGGCTCTCCTACGAGCAGTACTTC

D gene: TRBD1
V gene: TRBV7-9
J gene: TRBJ1-2
clone size: NA
CDR3 protein: CASSLVSRGLNYGYTF
CDR3 DNA: TGTGCCAGCAGCTTAGTTTCCAGGGGGCTTAACTATGGCTACACCTTC

D gene: NA
V gene: TRBV20-1
J gene: TRBJ2-1
clone size: many
CDR3 protein: CSARTPSTLNEQFF
CDR3 DNA: TGCAGTGCTAGAACGCCAAGCACCCTCAATGAGCAGTTCTTC

D gene: NA
V gene: TRBV24-1
J gene: TRBJ1-2
clone size: many
CDR3 protein: CATSDSRGRQTF
CDR3 DNA: TGTGCCACCAGTGATTCCAGGGGCAGACAAACCTTC

D gene: TRBD1
V gene: TRBV20-1
J gene: TRBJ1-5
clone size: many
CDR3 protein: CSARWGGQSSNQPQHF
CDR3 DNA: TGCAGTGCTAGATGGGGGGGACAGTCTAGCAATCAGCCCCAGCATTTT

D gene: NA
V gene: TRBV4-3
J gene: TRBJ1-4
clone size: few
CDR3 protein: CASSLGGRGNEKLFF
CDR3 DNA: TGCGCCAGCAGCCTGGGGGGACGGGGGAATGAAAAACTGTTTTTT

D gene: TRBD2
V gene: TRBV7-2
J gene: TRBJ2-5
clone size: NA
CDR3 protein: CASSLAGLAGRQETQYF
CDR3 DNA: TGTGCCAGCAGCTTAGCGGGACTAGCGGGGCGGCAAGAGACCCAGTACTTC

D gene: NA
V gene: TRBV20-1
J gene: TRBJ1-6
clone size: NA
CDR3 protein: CSVIPGLPNNSPLHF
CDR3 DNA: TGCAGTGTAATTCCGGGACTCCCGAATAATTCACCCCTCCACTTT

D gene: NA
V gene: TRBV20-1
J gene: TRBJ1-3
clone size: many
CDR3 protein: CSASGGLDGNTIYF
CDR3 DNA: TGCAGTGCTAGTGGGGGGCTTGATGGAAACACCATATATTTT

D gene: TRBD1
V gene: TRBV25-1
J gene: TRBJ1-2
clone size: few
CDR3 protein: CASRDPGGGGYTF
CDR3 DNA: TGTGCCAGCAGAGACCCTGGAGGGGGCGGCTACACCTTC